These T cell receptor beta chains were read from a single sample in a study of cytomegalovirus exposure and HLA in healthy donors. Sequenced by immunoSEQ multiplex PCR; TCRdb stores in-frame clones only, minus some. The repertoire includes about 130,000 clones, about four fifths of them detected once, and roughly 4.2% sits in the top ten. Sequenced sample: PBMCs. The receptors originated from a middle-aged woman in good health and CMV-seronegative. CDR3s include the opening cysteine and the closing phenylalanine or tryptophan. D genes are given only for firm matches. The listing skips clone size in some rows; elsewhere it reads once, few, many or a size class.

>TRBD2|TRBV4-3|.|TRBJ2-2
CASSQDLVAGNTGELFF
TGCGCCAGCAGCCAAGATCTGGTAGCGGGAAACACCGGGGAGCTGTTTTTT
>TRBD1|TRBV7-6|.|TRBJ2-1
CASSLAPGQGFNEQFF
TGTGCCAGCAGCTTAGCGCCGGGACAGGGGTTCAATGAGCAGTTCTTC
>TRBD2|TRBV27|.|TRBJ2-1
CASNPAGGTYNEQFF
TGTGCCAGCAACCCAGCGGGAGGAACCTACAATGAGCAGTTCTTC
>TRBD1|TRBV19|few|TRBJ1-5
CASSARLAGGQPQHF
TGTGCCAGTAGTGCCCGGTTGGCAGGGGGTCAGCCCCAGCATTTT
>.|TRBV29-1|.|TRBJ1-2
CSVRGQREDILGYGYTF
TGCAGCGTGAGAGGGCAGAGGGAGGATATCCTTGGATATGGCTACACCTTC
>.|TRBV7-8|.|TRBJ2-7
CASSLVNSISGEQYF
TGTGCCAGCAGCTTAGTAAACTCAATATCGGGGGAGCAGTACTTC
>.|TRBV5-6|.|TRBJ2-7
CASSSQGVSPYEQYF
TGTGCCAGCAGCTCACAGGGAGTTTCCCCTTACGAGCAGTACTTC
>TRBD1|TRBV5-4|.|TRBJ1-3
CASSLQGALGNTIYF
TGTGCCAGCAGCTTGCAGGGGGCGTTAGGAAACACCATATATTTT
>.|TRBV5-6|once|TRBJ2-1
CASSLTDNEQFF
TGTGCCAGCAGCTTGACAGACAATGAGCAGTTCTTC
>TRBD1|TRBV29-1|.|TRBJ1-1
CSVGDRGNTEAFF
TGCAGCGTTGGGGACAGGGGGAACACTGAAGCTTTCTTT
>.|TRBV2|.|TRBJ2-7
CASSEQGIHEQYF
TGTGCCAGCAGTGAACAGGGTATACACGAGCAGTACTTC
>TRBD1|TRBV27|.|TRBJ1-1
CASSLAGGRNTEAFF
TGTGCCAGCAGTTTAGCAGGGGGTAGGAACACTGAAGCTTTCTTT
>TRBD1|TRBV6-5|.|TRBJ1-2
CASSSGTGDGYTF
TGTGCCAGCAGTTCCGGGACAGGGGATGGCTACACCTTC
>.|TRBV29-1|once|TRBJ2-2
CSVEKLGATGELFF
TGCAGCGTTGAGAAGTTGGGGGCGACCGGGGAGCTGTTTTTT
>.|TRBV5-5|.|TRBJ1-1
CASNAHPNTEAFF
TGTGCCAGCAACGCACACCCGAACACTGAAGCTTTCTTT
>.|TRBV5-4|.|TRBJ2-5
CASSPPTGETQYF
TGTGCCAGCAGTCCCCCAACGGGGGAGACCCAGTACTTC
>TRBD2|TRBV15|once|TRBJ2-7
CATSRDRVAGDYEQYF
TGTGCCACCAGCAGAGATCGGGTAGCGGGAGACTACGAGCAGTACTTC
>TRBD1|TRBV5-6|.|TRBJ1-2
CASSNVRDRWYYGYTF
TGTGCCAGCAGCAACGTCCGGGACAGGTGGTACTATGGCTACACCTTC
>TRBD1|TRBV5-6|.|TRBJ2-7
CASSWDRAYEQYF
TGTGCCAGCAGCTGGGACAGAGCCTACGAGCAGTACTTC
>TRBD2|TRBV9|once|TRBJ2-2
CASTKGGLAFGTGELFF
TGTGCCAGCACCAAGGGGGGACTAGCATTTGGGACCGGGGAGCTGTTTTTT
>.|TRBV5-4|.|TRBJ2-7
CASSSPGSYEQYF
TGTGCCAGCAGCTCCCCAGGCTCCTACGAGCAGTACTTC
>TRBD2|TRBV7-2|once|TRBJ2-7
CASSLRRGGGYEQYF
TGTGCCAGCAGCTTACGGCGGGGGGGTGGGTACGAGCAGTACTTC
>TRBD1|TRBV27|once|TRBJ1-5
CASSFSRAGGPNQPQHF
TGTGCCAGCAGTTTTAGCCGGGCAGGGGGGCCCAATCAGCCCCAGCATTTT
>TRBD2|TRBV5-6|.|TRBJ2-1
CASSLVASGSDEQFF
TGTGCCAGCAGCTTGGTGGCTAGCGGGAGCGATGAGCAGTTCTTC
>TRBD2|TRBV27|.|TRBJ2-1
CASSLLAGPHNEQFF
TGTGCCAGCAGTCTTTTAGCGGGACCCCACAATGAGCAGTTCTTC
>TRBD1|TRBV7-2|.|TRBJ2-6
CASRSEGQTLSGANVLTF
TGTGCCAGCAGGTCAGAGGGACAGACTCTCTCTGGGGCCAACGTCCTGACTTTC
>.|TRBV2|.|TRBJ2-3
CASSGLRDPPDTQYF
TGTGCCAGCAGTGGTTTACGGGATCCCCCAGATACGCAGTATTTT
>TRBD2|TRBV7-9|.|TRBJ2-1
CASSLAQLAGGSYNEQFF
TGTGCCAGCAGCTTAGCGCAACTAGCGGGAGGGTCCTACAATGAGCAGTTCTTC
>TRBD1|TRBV9|once|TRBJ1-4
CASSLDRGNEKLFF
TGTGCCAGCAGTTTAGACAGGGGGAATGAAAAACTGTTTTTT
>TRBD1|TRBV4-2|.|TRBJ1-1
CASSQAHRGPPETEAFF
TGTGCCAGCAGCCAGGCCCACAGGGGCCCACCCGAGACTGAAGCTTTCTTT
>.|TRBV5-4|few|TRBJ1-3
CASSGGAGGNTIYF
TGTGCCAGCAGCGGGGGGGCGGGAGGAAACACCATATATTTT